The rows below give T cell receptor beta chains drawn from one sample of a study of blood T cell repertoires in COVID-19. Only in-frame clones appear in the TCRdb table, and some are missing; sequencing was by immunoSEQ multiplex PCR. This table holds about 400,000 clones, roughly 88% found once. The sequencing sample was made of PBMCs or T cells enriched from blood (not recorded which). These receptors were taken from a woman aged 40 to 50 with acute COVID-19. Each CDR3 is given with its conserved first and last residue. Rows give clone size only sometimes, using once, few, many, or a class for an expanded clone.

clone_size | cdr3_length | v_call | cdr3_aa
. | 14 | TRBV5-8 | CASSRTGAIYEQYF
once | 17 | TRBV30 | CAWRGTGASGVYNEQFF
. | 15 | TRBV19 | CASSPDRGAIYGYTF
. | 13 | TRBV5-6 | CASNSQGEEKLFF
. | 15 | TRBV10-3 | CAISEEGYPSYEQYF
. | 14 | TRBV7-9 | CASSSFDRSYGYTF
. | 16 | TRBV19 | CASSRQGPRINYGYTF
. | 12 | TRBV6-5 | CASSFSAGELFF
. | 18 | TRBV2 | CASSEGTGGVFGNQPQHF
. | 15 | TRBV3-1/TRBV3-2 | CASSQEWGRNQPQHF
. | 16 | TRBV15 | CATSTMGVRSNQPQHF
. | 14 | TRBV5-4 | CASSLQQANTEAFF
. | 14 | TRBV4-1 | CASSPRTGPYEQYF
. | 15 | TRBV3-1/TRBV3-2 | CASSQVATGNTEAFF
. | 15 | TRBV10-3 | CAISESGGRDTEAFF
. | 16 | TRBV7-7 | CASSSQLAGGVDEQFF
. | 15 | TRBV6-5 | CASSYSNKRGTEAFF
. | 14 | TRBV29-1 | CSVETGTAHYEQYF
once | 13 | TRBV30 | CAWNPLVRAIAFF
. | 13 | TRBV6-5 | CASRRQLNTEAFF
few | 13 | TRBV5-4 | CASSSTGNSPLHF
. | 14 | TRBV19 | CASKRPGLSEKLFF
. | 11 | TRBV7-8 | CASSSFYEQYF
. | 15 | TRBV27 | CASSMTGTGGYEQYF
. | 15 | TRBV25-1 | CASSEPRTGVATQYF
. | 14 | TRBV6-5 | CASSYLGASDRAFF
few | 14 | TRBV18 | CASSPGLSTDEQYF
. | 13 | TRBV29-1 | CSVSGQGINGYTF
. | 15 | TRBV21-1 | CASSKGDRDIYGYTF